This T cell receptor (beta chain) was documented in a study of control samples from healthy donors and cancer patients. Here immunoSEQ multiplex PCR was the method, and the copy in TCRdb shows in-frame clones only, minus some. Here the sample spans under 100,000 clones, 85% to 90% being singletons. Germline V gene lookup returns CDR1 LGHNA and CDR2 YSLEER. The germline V and J ends were trimmed by 1 base and 6 bases, with 8 bases remaining between them. The length of the CDR3 is 13 residues. The sequenced material came from PBMCs. The chain couples TRBV4-3 to TRBJ2-3; the D is unclear. The clonotype originates from a woman in her 50s with colorectal cancer. The CDR3: CASSQVLRDTQYF. The CDR3 nucleotides are TGCGCCAGCAGCCAAGTTCTCCGGGATACGCAGTATTTT.